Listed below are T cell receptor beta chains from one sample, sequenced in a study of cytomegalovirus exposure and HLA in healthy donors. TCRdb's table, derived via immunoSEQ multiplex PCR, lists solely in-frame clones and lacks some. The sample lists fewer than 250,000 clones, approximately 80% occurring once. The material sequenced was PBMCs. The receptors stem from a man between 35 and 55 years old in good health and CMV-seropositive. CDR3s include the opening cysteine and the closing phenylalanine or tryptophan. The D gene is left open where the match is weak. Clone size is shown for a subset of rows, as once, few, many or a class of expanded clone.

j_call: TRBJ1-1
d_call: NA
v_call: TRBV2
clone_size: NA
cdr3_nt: TGTGCCAGCTCTTCCAGAATAATGAACACTGAAGCTTTCTTT
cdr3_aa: CASSSRIMNTEAFF

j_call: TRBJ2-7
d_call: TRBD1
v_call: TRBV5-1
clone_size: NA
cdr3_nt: TGCGCCAGCAGCCTACGGGACAGCAGATACGAGCAGTACTTC
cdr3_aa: CASSLRDSRYEQYF

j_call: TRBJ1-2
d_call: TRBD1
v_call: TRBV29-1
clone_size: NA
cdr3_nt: TGCAGCGCCCAAATGCCGGGACAGGGGAAGGTCTATGGCTACACCTTC
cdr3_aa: CSAQMPGQGKVYGYTF

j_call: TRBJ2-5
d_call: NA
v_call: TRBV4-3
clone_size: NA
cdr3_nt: TGCGCCAGCAGCCCGACTGAGGCCCAGTACTTC
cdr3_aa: CASSPTEAQYF

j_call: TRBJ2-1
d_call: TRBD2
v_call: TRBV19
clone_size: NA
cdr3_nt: TGTGCCAGTAGTCTGGGACTAGCGGGGGGTTACAATGAGCAGTTCTTC
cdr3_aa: CASSLGLAGGYNEQFF

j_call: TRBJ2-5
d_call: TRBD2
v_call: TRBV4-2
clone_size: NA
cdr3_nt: TGTGCCAGCAGCCAGGGGGGGACTAGCGGGAGGTCAGAGACCCAGTACTTC
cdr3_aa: CASSQGGTSGRSETQYF

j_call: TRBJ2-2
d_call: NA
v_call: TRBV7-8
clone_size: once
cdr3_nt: TGTGCCAGCAGCTCACACCTGACCGGGGAGCTGTTTTTT
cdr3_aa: CASSSHLTGELFF

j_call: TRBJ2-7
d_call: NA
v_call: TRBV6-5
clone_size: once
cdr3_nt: TGTGCCAGCAGTTACATGAGCGGGACATACGAGCAGTACTTC
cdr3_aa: CASSYMSGTYEQYF

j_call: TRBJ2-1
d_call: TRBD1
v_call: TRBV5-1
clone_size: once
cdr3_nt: TGCGCCAGCAGCCCCCGAGGAGGACAGGGGTACAGTGAGCAGTTCTTC
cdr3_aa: CASSPRGGQGYSEQFF

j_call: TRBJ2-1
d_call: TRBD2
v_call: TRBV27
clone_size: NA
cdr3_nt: TGTGCCAGCAGTCGAGGGACTAGCCGGTGGCAGTTCTTC
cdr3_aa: CASSRGTSRWQFF